Each of the 3 T cell receptor beta chains below was sequenced from the same sample in a study of molecular identifiers for immune sequencing clone quantification. TCRdb reprocessed the PCR reads with MiXCR, giving one entry per CDR3 protein. This table has 460,000 or so distinct CDR3 sequences, about a quarter appearing once. The sequenced sample was naive CD8+ T cells from blood, with Jurkat cell RNA spiked in. This sample's subset: FACS-sorted CD8+CD4-CCR7+CD45RA+ naive T cells. The source is a human donor in good health. Some libraries in this study had Jurkat cell RNA spiked in.

This clonotype occurred a few times. The rearrangement joins TRBV29-1 to TRBJ1-4; 7 bases line up with TRBD1. This CDR3 spans 13 amino acids. Germline values: CDR1 SQVTM, CDR2 ANQGSEA. After removal of 7 bases from V and 7 bases from J, the junction contained 9 bases not matched to a gene. DNA of the CDR3: TGCAGCGCCGTGGGACAGACTTCTGAAAAACTGTTTTTT. Protein: CSAVGQTSEKLFF.

This clonotype was seen ten or more times. The genes are TRBV5-1 and TRBJ1-1, with D maybe TRBD1 (5 bases). Germline CDR1 and CDR2: SGHRS and YFSETQ. Trimming pared 0 bases from V and 4 bases from J, leaving 16 bases between. This CDR3 has 16 amino acids. DNA of the CDR3: TGCGCCAGCAGCTTGGGAACAGGCAACTTTGTCACTGAAGCTTTCTTT. It codes for CASSLGTGNFVTEAFF.

The DNA of the CDR3 is TGTGCTAGTGGTTTGGTACCCCCGGTCGAAAATCAGCCCCAGCATTTT. Residues: CASGLVPPVENQPQHF. The genes are TRBV12-5 and TRBJ1-5; D not resolved. Germline V gene lookup returns CDR1 LGHNT and CDR2 FRNRAP. The germline V and J ends were trimmed by 0 bases and 4 bases, with 13 bases remaining between them. The CDR3 covers 16 residues.